The T cell receptor beta chain under discussion was sequenced for a study of shared clonotypes between healthy human individuals. The donors, healthy adults who were HIV-negative, had experienced no recent acute infections or vaccinations. CD4+ cells yielded CD45RA+ naive and CD45RA-negative memory subsets. Study results and caveats: Against clonotypes common to all four donors, non-shared ones had lower generation probabilities. Around 5% was the fraction of naive CD4 clonotypes found shared across a few donors.

TCRdb's table, derived via immunoSEQ multiplex PCR, lists solely in-frame clones and lacks some. The profile shows fewer than 2.5 million clones, 93% of them singletons. J lost 0 bases, V lost 1 base, and 8 bases had no gene match. The CDR3 extends over 18 amino acids. With respect to this clone: Its antigen is not known.

The sequenced sample consisted of naive CD4+ T cells from PBMCs. As to subset: CD45RA+ positively selected. The V gene is TRBV5-3, the J gene TRBJ2-3; 10 bases map to TRBD2. TRBV5-3 is designated an ORF whose function remains uncertain. The receptor comes from a man aged 18 to 29 in good health. Some clones in this sample may be carry-over from other donors' samples. Here the CDR3 reads CARSLRTTSGVSTDTQYF. The CDR3 nucleotides read TGTGCCAGAAGCTTGCGTACAACTAGCGGGGTTAGCACAGATACGCAGTATTTT.